This T cell receptor (beta chain) was identified in a study of blood T cell repertoires in COVID-19 (dated by TCRdb to 2020 to 2021). About the full investigation: Samples from collaborators originated in the United States, Italy and Spain and spanned both the acute and convalescent phases of COVID-19. Sample metadata almost always included a de-identified subject ID, COVID-19 status, age in years and sex. Where HLA class I and class II types were available, the types were taken from metadata supplied by the sample provider, not from assay-based typing. Samples came from the ongoing ImmuneRACE study (first 160 participants) plus 1,254 subjects from 6 global collaborators. The prospective study material was composed of cDNA or gDNA derived from T cells, B-cell-depleted T cells, or PBMCs. The repertoires were released in a freely available public database intended as a resource for research on the immune response to SARS-CoV-2. Deeply sampled blood TCRbeta repertoires from subjects exposed to, actively infected with, or recovered from COVID-19 were included in the dataset. What the research found in general, with its limitations: The quantity of clinical and demographic metadata differed by source and by participant and was supplied without curation.

CDR1 MDHEN and CDR2 SYDVKM were looked up in the germline V gene. There are 15 amino acids in the CDR3, from cysteine to phenylalanine inclusive. Of all the DNA, just the CDR3 is kept, 45 bases in frame from base 1. V has 5 bases trimmed and J has 5 bases trimmed; junction bases matching no gene number 8. One collaborating source in Seattle enrolled patients while the patients were actively infected and followed the patients over time throughout the course of disease. Whole blood was collected in K2EDTA tubes by collaborating institutions according to the institutions' own protocols. Collaborator samples were shipped for TCRbeta analysis as frozen whole blood, isolated PBMCs, or DNA extracted from either sample type. TCRbeta CDR3 regions were amplified from genomic DNA by means of the immunoSEQ Assay, a bias-controlled multiplex PCR. The authors' analysis ran thus. Nucleated cell counts per sample were estimated from amplification of reference gene primers within the assay. To quantify the absolute abundance of each unique TCRbeta CDR3 rearrangement, sequence reads were collapsed and filtered. For each sample, productive Simpson clonality was calculated as the square root of Simpson's diversity index over productive rearrangements. TCRdb provides this immuneACCESS table in a form limited to in-frame rearrangements. Some clones are lacking; in checked studies, under half of them reflect an unresolved V gene, and why the rest are absent is not known. From that table come the V and J calls and clone size; the DNA was used to work out D and trimming. The table for this sample lists 150,000 or so clones; 80% to 90% of them were counted only once. In total, the top ten clones hold approximately 5.4% of the sample.

Turning to this clone: The target of this receptor is not known. The sample holds no much larger clone one base away, and base qualities are not on file.

The material sequenced was peripheral blood. The sequence joins TRBV28 to TRBJ2-4, with 8 junctional bases fitting TRBD2. This clonotype was obtained from a woman aged 45 to 65 with COVID-19, enrolled during active disease. The encoded CDR3 is CASSITGRGENIQYF. Read as DNA, the sequence is TGTGCCAGCAGTATTACGGGGCGGGGGGAAAACATTCAGTACTTC.